This T cell receptor beta chain is from a study of T cells after yellow fever vaccination. Findings of the study overall: It was a weaker secondary response, yet one that peaked faster, at day 5 versus 15.

One entry per CDR3 protein results from TCRdb running MiXCR on the 5' RACE reads. The data hold a few hundred thousand distinct CDR3 sequences, with 6.9% observed a single time. This clonotype has a count of ten or more. What it binds is not known. CDR1 is SGHRS, CDR2 YFSETQ, per germline. Trimming removed 0 bases from V and 5 bases from J, with 11 bases in between. This CDR3 spans 15 amino acids. This specimen was CD4+ T cells sorted from PBMCs, taken 15 days after the yellow fever booster vaccination. The chain recombines TRBV5-1 with TRBJ2-2; possible D gene TRBD1, 5 bases. The TCR sequence derives from a man aged 25 to 45 who received the YFV17D yellow fever vaccine. DNA of the CDR3: TGCGCCAGCAGCTTGGCTCGGACACGAACCGGGGAGCTGTTTTTT. This gives the protein CASSLARTRTGELFF.